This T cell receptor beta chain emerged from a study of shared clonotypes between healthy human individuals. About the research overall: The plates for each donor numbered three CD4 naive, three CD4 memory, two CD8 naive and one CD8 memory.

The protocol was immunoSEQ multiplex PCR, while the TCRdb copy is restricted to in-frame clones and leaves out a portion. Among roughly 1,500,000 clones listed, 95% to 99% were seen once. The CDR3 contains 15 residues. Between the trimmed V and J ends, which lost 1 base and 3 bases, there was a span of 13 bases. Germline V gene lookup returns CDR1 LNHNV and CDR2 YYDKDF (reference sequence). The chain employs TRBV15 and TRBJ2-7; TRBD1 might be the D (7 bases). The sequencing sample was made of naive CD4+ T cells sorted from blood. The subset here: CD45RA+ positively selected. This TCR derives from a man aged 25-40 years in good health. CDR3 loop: CATSRGTQGGYEQYF. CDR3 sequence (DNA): TGTGCCACCAGCAGAGGGACCCAGGGGGGCTACGAGCAGTACTTC. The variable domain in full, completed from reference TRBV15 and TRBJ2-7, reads DAMVIQNPRYQVTQFGKPVTLSCSQTLNHNVMYWYQQKSSQAPKLLFHYYDKDFNNEADTPDNFQSRRPNTSFCFLDIRSPGLGDTAMYLCATSRGTQGGYEQYFGPGTRLTVT.